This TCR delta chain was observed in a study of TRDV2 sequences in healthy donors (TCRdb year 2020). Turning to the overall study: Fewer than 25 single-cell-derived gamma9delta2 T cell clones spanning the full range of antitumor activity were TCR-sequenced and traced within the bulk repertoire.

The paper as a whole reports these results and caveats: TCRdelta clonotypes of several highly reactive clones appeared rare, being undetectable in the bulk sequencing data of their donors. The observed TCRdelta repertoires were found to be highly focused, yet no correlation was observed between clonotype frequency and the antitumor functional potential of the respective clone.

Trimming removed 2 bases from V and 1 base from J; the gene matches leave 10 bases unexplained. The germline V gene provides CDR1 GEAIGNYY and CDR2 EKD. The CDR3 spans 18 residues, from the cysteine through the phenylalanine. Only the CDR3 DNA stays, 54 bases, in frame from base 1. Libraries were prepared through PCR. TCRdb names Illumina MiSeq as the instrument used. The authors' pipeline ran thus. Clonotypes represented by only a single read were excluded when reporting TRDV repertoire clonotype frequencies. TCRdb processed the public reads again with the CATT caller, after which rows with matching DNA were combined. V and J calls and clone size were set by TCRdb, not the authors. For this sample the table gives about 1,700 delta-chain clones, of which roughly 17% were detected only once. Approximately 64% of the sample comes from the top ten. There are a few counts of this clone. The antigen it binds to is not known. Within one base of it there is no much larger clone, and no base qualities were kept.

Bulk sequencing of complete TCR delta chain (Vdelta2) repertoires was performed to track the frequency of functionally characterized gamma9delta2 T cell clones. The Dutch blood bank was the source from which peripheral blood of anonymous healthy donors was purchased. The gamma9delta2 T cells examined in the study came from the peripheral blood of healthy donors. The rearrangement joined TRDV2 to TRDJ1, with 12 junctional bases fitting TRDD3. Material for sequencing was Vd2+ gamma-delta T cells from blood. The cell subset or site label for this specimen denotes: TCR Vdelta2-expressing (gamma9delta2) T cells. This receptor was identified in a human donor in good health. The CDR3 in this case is CACDIMRLGDTTTDKLIF. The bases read TGTGCCTGTGACATAATGAGACTGGGGGATACTACCACCGATAAACTCATCTTT.